This T cell receptor (beta chain) comes out of a study of graft-versus-host responses after intestinal transplantation (dated by TCRdb to the early 2020s). As for the study more broadly: The transplants that recipients received were multivisceral, liver-intestinal, or isolated intestinal. Every recipient was given anti-thymocyte globulin induction, followed by around three years of maintenance tacrolimus and steroids. After intestinal transplantation, graft-versus-host and host-versus-graft alloreactive T cell clones were followed in the graft, circulation and bone marrow using bulk TCR-beta CDR3 sequencing. To identify alloreactive clones, pre-transplant mixed lymphocyte reaction products were sequenced and compared with unstimulated pre-transplant donor and recipient T cells. A cohort of about 26 intestinal transplant recipients, including one retransplant, was enrolled, and a few patients lacking pretransplant specimens were excluded. A peak of at least 4% donor T cells among recipient peripheral blood mononuclear cells was the definition used for donor T cell macrochimerism. Samples from a few later patients were sequenced in-house on an Illumina MiSeq with MiXCR processing rather than by the commercial service. The research as a whole found: The conclusions were limited by the relatively low number and heterogeneity of the intestinal transplant patients. Early after transplant, peak levels of circulating GvH clones were associated with declines in HvG clones. GvH clones were detected in recipient bone marrow, and some appeared earlier in ileal mucosa or blood, consistent with an intestinal mucosal origin. In the allografts of patients with donor T cell macrochimerism, GvH to HvG T cell clonal ratios were high.

Library prep was done by the immunoSEQ multiplex PCR assay. High-throughput TCR-beta CDR3 sequencing of genomic DNA from most patients was performed by Adaptive Biotechnologies. Per the source publication's procedure: TCR sequencing data were retrieved from Adaptive's ImmunoSEQ software for about 17 patients, whereas a few other patients were processed with MiXCR and VDJtools. CDR3 nucleotide sequences shared between donor and recipient were removed because the origin of such sequences could not be assigned. To count as alloreactive, a clone needed at least 2-fold expansion over unstimulated cells and a minimum CFSE-low frequency of 0.002% (template counts) or 0.001% (read counts). Mappable clones were those detected in sequenced pre-transplant spleen, lymph node, or MLR CFSE-low populations of the donor or recipient. Cumulative frequency of alloreactive clones was calculated as a percentage of all sequences weighted by copy number. This is the immuneACCESS table as TCRdb keeps it, with only in-frame sequences that have V and J called. A part of the clones is gone; compared with another copy, unresolved V genes explain less than half, and the rest is unexplained. That table is the source of V, J and clone size, and D and trimming were worked out from the DNA. Recorded for this sample are fewer than 100,000 clones; more than 75% of them occurred a single time. 1.4% of the sample is in the top ten clones.

The V and J ends are trimmed by 4 bases and 1 base, leaving 15 bases between them. The CDR3 measures 16 amino acids from cysteine to phenylalanine. This entry keeps only the CDR3 DNA: 48 bases, framed from base 1. For CDR1 and CDR2, the germline V gene lists MGHRA and YSYEKL. Of note for this clone: There is no known antigen for this receptor. No much larger clonotype is one base removed from it; base qualities were not supplied.

In the first month after transplant, blood samples were collected up to 4 times, and after that at least monthly when available. The rearranged chain carries TRBV4-1 and TRBJ2-3; 6 matching bases give a weak D call of TRBD1. This clonotype originated in a human patient who received an intestinal transplant, so some T cells may come from the graft donor. The specimen was PBMCs, collected 255 days after intestinal transplant. The nucleotide sequence reads as follows: TGCGCCAGCAGCCCCCCTGGGGGCCGCGGCACAGATACGCAGTATTTT. This codes for CASSPPGGRGTDTQYF.